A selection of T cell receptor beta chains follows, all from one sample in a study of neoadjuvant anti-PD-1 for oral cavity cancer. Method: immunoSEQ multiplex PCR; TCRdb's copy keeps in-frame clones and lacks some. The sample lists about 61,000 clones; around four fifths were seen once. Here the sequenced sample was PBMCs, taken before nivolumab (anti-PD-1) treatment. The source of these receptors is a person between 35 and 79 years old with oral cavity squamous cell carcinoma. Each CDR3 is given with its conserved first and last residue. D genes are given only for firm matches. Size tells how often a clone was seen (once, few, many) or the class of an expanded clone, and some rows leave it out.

CSVETGGIGNTIYF	TGCAGCGTTGAAACAGGGGGGATAGGAAACACCATATATTTT	TRBJ1-3	NA	TRBV29-1	TRBD1
CASRAERPANYGYTF	TGTGCCAGCAGGGCAGAGCGCCCCGCCAACTATGGCTACACCTTC	TRBJ1-2	NA	TRBV2	NA
CASRALDWGGDQYF	TGTGCCAGTCGCGCGCTGGACTGGGGGGGGGACCAGTACTTC	TRBJ2-5	NA	TRBV19	TRBD2
CASSRLGLEAFF	TGTGCCAGCAGCCGACTCGGACTGGAAGCTTTCTTT	TRBJ1-1	NA	TRBV7-8	NA
CASGLVSTGIYEQYF	TGTGCTAGTGGTTTGGTTTCGACAGGGATCTACGAGCAGTACTTC	TRBJ2-7	NA	TRBV12-5	TRBD1
CASGLGQGNNEQFF	TGTGCTAGTGGTTTGGGGCAGGGGAACAATGAGCAGTTCTTC	TRBJ2-1	NA	TRBV12-5	NA
CASSELAGELFF	TGTGCCAGCAGTGAACTTGCCGGGGAGCTGTTTTTT	TRBJ2-2	few	TRBV6-1	NA
CASSQAGGGGLGDQETQYF	TGTGCCAGCAGCCAAGCTGGTGGCGGGGGGCTTGGGGACCAAGAGACCCAGTACTTC	TRBJ2-5	once	TRBV4-2	TRBD2
CASSPGQGPRGTEAFF	TGCGCCAGCAGCCCGGGACAGGGGCCGAGGGGCACTGAAGCTTTCTTT	TRBJ1-1	NA	TRBV4-1	TRBD1
CSVDRHTEAFF	TGCAGCGTCGACAGACACACTGAAGCTTTCTTT	TRBJ1-1	NA	TRBV29-1	NA
CASSQNMGNTIYF	TGCGCCAGCAGCCAAAATATGGGAAACACCATATATTTT	TRBJ1-3	NA	TRBV4-1	NA
CASSLYGGPTDTQYF	TGCGCCAGCAGCTTGTACGGGGGGCCCACAGATACGCAGTATTTT	TRBJ2-3	NA	TRBV5-1	NA
CASSSGQGVSPLHF	TGTGCCAGCAGCTCCGGGCAGGGTGTTTCACCCCTCCACTTT	TRBJ1-6	NA	TRBV5-4	NA
CASSEDGGSNYGYTF	TGTGCCAGCAGTGAAGATGGGGGTTCCAACTATGGCTACACCTTC	TRBJ1-2	once	TRBV6-1	NA
CASRPGTGNSPLHF	TGTGCCAGCAGGCCCGGGACAGGAAATTCACCCCTCCACTTT	TRBJ1-6	NA	TRBV27	TRBD1
CASSYSGGQDEQFF	TGTGCCAGCAGTTACTCCGGGGGGCAGGATGAGCAGTTCTTC	TRBJ2-1	NA	TRBV6-5	NA
CASSISRGTEAFF	TGTGCCAGTAGTATTAGCAGGGGCACTGAAGCTTTCTTT	TRBJ1-1	NA	TRBV19	NA
CASSGTDLGNSPLHF	TGTGCCAGCAGTGGGACGGACCTTGGGAATTCACCCCTCCACTTT	TRBJ1-6	NA	TRBV2	NA
CASRTDRGLRHEQYF	TGTGCCAGCAGGACTGACAGGGGGCTCCGCCACGAGCAGTACTTC	TRBJ2-7	once	TRBV6-6	TRBD1
CASGTSAGVGETQYF	TGTGCCAGCGGTACCAGCGCGGGGGTGGGAGAGACCCAGTACTTC	TRBJ2-5	NA	TRBV7-7	TRBD2
CASSSGWDTQYF	TGTGCCAGCAGCTCGGGCTGGGATACGCAGTATTTT	TRBJ2-3	NA	TRBV5-6	NA
CASSEELAGGPTDTQYF	TGTGCCAGCAGTGAAGAGCTAGCGGGGGGGCCCACAGATACGCAGTATTTT	TRBJ2-3	NA	TRBV6-4	TRBD2
CASSVISRQAGNTIYF	TGTGCCAGCAGTGTAATCAGTCGACAGGCTGGAAACACCATATATTTT	TRBJ1-3	NA	TRBV2	NA
CASSSLNYGYTF	TGTGCCAGCAGCTCGCTAAACTATGGCTACACCTTC	TRBJ1-2	NA	TRBV7-9	NA
CASSSQGKVNTEAFF	TGTGCCAGCAGTTCCCAGGGGAAAGTGAACACTGAAGCTTTCTTT	TRBJ1-1	NA	TRBV6-5	NA
CASSMAGTRTDTQYF	TGTGCCAGTAGTATGGCCGGGACCCGCACAGATACGCAGTATTTT	TRBJ2-3	NA	TRBV19	NA
CASSLAGETQYF	TGTGCCAGCAGCTTAGCCGGCGAGACCCAGTACTTC	TRBJ2-5	NA	TRBV7-6	NA
CASKKNSYEQYF	TGTGCCAGCAAGAAGAACTCCTACGAGCAGTACTTC	TRBJ2-7	NA	TRBV28	NA
CASSPGLAGGGDTQYF	TGCGCCAGCAGCCCGGGACTAGCGGGAGGGGGCGATACGCAGTATTTT	TRBJ2-3	NA	TRBV5-1	TRBD2
CSVGALAGARGNEQFF	TGCAGCGTTGGCGCCTTAGCGGGAGCCCGAGGCAATGAGCAGTTCTTC	TRBJ2-1	few	TRBV29-1	TRBD2
CASSLGSDTEAFF	TGTGCCAGCAGTTTAGGGTCGGACACTGAAGCTTTCTTT	TRBJ1-1	NA	TRBV27	NA
CASSQVLAGTQETQYF	TGTGCCAGCAGCCAAGTGCTAGCGGGGACCCAAGAGACCCAGTACTTC	TRBJ2-5	NA	TRBV4-2	TRBD2
CASSPRSSRGGYTF	TGTGCCAGCAGCCCCCGGTCTTCTAGGGGTGGCTACACCTTC	TRBJ1-2	NA	TRBV11-2	NA
CASREGSSNNEKLFF	TGTGCCAGCAGAGAGGGGTCTTCGAATAATGAAAAACTGTTTTTT	TRBJ1-4	few	TRBV2	NA
CASRGTSVFTDTQYF	TGTGCCAGCAGAGGGACTAGCGTGTTCACAGATACGCAGTATTTT	TRBJ2-3	NA	TRBV6-6	TRBD2
CASTRMNTEAFF	TGTGCCAGTACCAGGATGAACACTGAAGCTTTCTTT	TRBJ1-1	NA	TRBV19	NA